These T cell receptor beta chains were read from a single sample in a study of T-cell memory formation after mild COVID-19. TCRdb processed the 5' RACE reads anew with MiXCR; each CDR3 protein has one entry. The sample holds 350,000 to 400,000 distinct CDR3 sequences; under 15% are singletons and the top ten take 22%. The source material was PBMCs or a T cell subset sorted from them (not recorded which). These receptors were taken from a man younger than 35 who had mild COVID-19 (a few samples of this study predate the infection). Cell type and time point are not known. CDR3s include the opening cysteine and the closing phenylalanine or tryptophan. A D gene is named only where the DNA matches it firmly. Size is stated for part of the rows, as once, few or many counts, or as a class when the clone is expanded.

clone_size	j_call	d_call	v_call	cdr3_nt	cdr3_aa
-	TRBJ2-5	TRBD2	TRBV11-2	TGTGCCAGCAGCTTAGGGGGACTAGGCACATTCCTCCAAGAGACCCAGTACTTC	CASSLGGLGTFLQETQYF
few	TRBJ2-7	TRBD1	TRBV2	TGTGCCAGCTGGGAGCGACAGGGATTATACGAGCAGTACTTC	CASWERQGLYEQYF
-	TRBJ2-5	-	TRBV7-9	TGTGCCAGCAGCCCCCGGGGCTCCGGGGAGACCCAGTACTTC	CASSPRGSGETQYF
many	TRBJ1-1	-	TRBV6-5	TGTGCCAGCAGCCAGACTCGAGACACTGAAGCTTTCTTT	CASSQTRDTEAFF
few	TRBJ1-2	-	TRBV4-2	TGTGCCAGCAGCTCCCCTTATCTTAACTATGGCTACACCTTC	CASSSPYLNYGYTF
few	TRBJ1-3	TRBD1	TRBV7-8	TGTGCCAGCAGCCCGGGACAGTCCTCTGGAAACACCATATATTTT	CASSPGQSSGNTIYF
few	TRBJ2-5	-	TRBV4-1	TGCGCCAGCAGCCAAGTGAACCAGAGGGGGGGCATGGTGAACCAGTACTTC	CASSQVNQRGGMVNQYF
-	TRBJ2-1	-	TRBV7-2	TGTGCCAGCAGCTTTACCCCTGACGGGCAGTTCTTC	CASSFTPDGQFF
-	TRBJ1-1	TRBD1	TRBV7-8	TGTGCCAGCAGCTCCACAGGGGGCGCGAACACTGAAGCTTTCTTT	CASSSTGGANTEAFF
few	TRBJ2-5	-	TRBV12-3/TRBV12-4	TGTGCCAGCAGTTCTGGGTCCGAGTGGACCCAGTACTTC	CASSSGSEWTQYF
many	TRBJ2-7	-	TRBV3-1	TGTGCCAGCAGCTTCAGAGGCGAGCAGTACTTC	CASSFRGEQYF
few	TRBJ1-2	-	TRBV4-1	TGCGCCAGCAGCCAAGATGGAGGGGGTAACTATGGCTACACCTTC	CASSQDGGGNYGYTF
few	TRBJ1-5	-	TRBV7-8	TGTGCCAGCAGCTTTTCGACAGTCCATAGCAATCAGCCCCAGCATTTT	CASSFSTVHSNQPQHF
few	TRBJ2-1	-	TRBV27	TGTGCCAGCACCTCCCACACAGGCAATGAGCAGTTCTTC	CASTSHTGNEQFF
few	TRBJ1-2	TRBD1	TRBV4-1	TGCGCCAGCAGCCAAGAAGGTCACGGGACAGGAGTTGGCTACACCTTC	CASSQEGHGTGVGYTF
-	TRBJ1-1	-	TRBV5-1	TGCGCCAGCAGCTTGGCAGGGGAGATGGGCACTGAAGCTTTCTTT	CASSLAGEMGTEAFF
-	TRBJ2-2	TRBD1	TRBV7-3	TGTGCCAGCAGCACCCAGGACAGGGGGGAGCTGTTTTTT	CASSTQDRGELFF
-	TRBJ2-1	TRBD2	TRBV12-3/TRBV12-4	TGTGCCAGCAGCCCATCCCCCACTAGCGGGTACAATGAGCAGTTCTTC	CASSPSPTSGYNEQFF
few	TRBJ1-1	-	TRBV20-1	TGCAGTGCTAGTGGAGGGGGACCCTACACTGAAGCTTTCTTT	CSASGGGPYTEAFF
once	TRBJ1-2	-	TRBV7-2	TGTGCCAGAAGCTTTACGTGGACTGGCTACACCTTC	CARSFTWTGYTF
-	TRBJ2-3	TRBD2	TRBV6-5	TGTGCCAGCAGTTACGATCTTCGGCGGGGGGGCAGACATACGCAGTATTTT	CASSYDLRRGGRHTQYF
few	TRBJ2-3	TRBD2	TRBV6-5	TGTGCCAGCAGTTACCCCGGGGGTAGCGGGGGCACAGATACGCAGTATTTT	CASSYPGGSGGTDTQYF
many	TRBJ1-4	TRBD1	TRBV4-3	TGCGCCAGCAGCCAATCGCTAGGGACAGGAGAAAAACTGTTTTTT	CASSQSLGTGEKLFF
few	TRBJ2-1	TRBD1	TRBV28	TGTGCCAGCAGAAAGGACAGGGACTACAATGAGCAGTTCTTC	CASRKDRDYNEQFF
few	TRBJ2-2	TRBD2	TRBV7-2	TGTGCCAGCAGCTTAGCGGGACTAGCGGGGAACACCGGGGAGCTGTTTTTT	CASSLAGLAGNTGELFF
many	TRBJ2-1	-	TRBV6-6	TGTGCCAGCAGTCCCACCCTGGGATACAATGAGCAGTTCTTC	CASSPTLGYNEQFF
few	TRBJ1-1	TRBD1	TRBV7-9	TGTGCCAGCAGCTTAGCGAGACAGGGAAGGACTGAAGCTTTCTTT	CASSLARQGRTEAFF
many	TRBJ1-1	-	TRBV5-6	TGTGCCAGCAGCTTGATCAGGGGTTCGAACACTGAAGCTTTCTTT	CASSLIRGSNTEAFF
-	TRBJ2-1	TRBD2	TRBV6-5	TGTGCCAGCAGTTCCCTATCGGGGGGGAAGTACAATGAGCAGTTCTTC	CASSSLSGGKYNEQFF
-	TRBJ1-5	-	TRBV20-1	TGCAGTGCATACGATCCGGAGGGCAATCAGCCCCAGCATTTT	CSAYDPEGNQPQHF
many	TRBJ1-5	TRBD1	TRBV20-1	TGCAGTGCGGCATCGACACAGGGGAAACAGCCCCAGCATTTT	CSAASTQGKQPQHF
few	TRBJ1-2	-	TRBV25-1	TGTGCCAGCAGTGAATATTTGCAGGGACAAGGCTACACCTTC	CASSEYLQGQGYTF
-	TRBJ2-1	TRBD2	TRBV11-2	TGTGCCAGTCGTCGGCGGGGGGGCGTAAACAATGAGCAGTTCTTC	CASRRRGGVNNEQFF
once	TRBJ1-3	-	TRBV16	TGTGCCAGCAGCGTTGAGAGCTCTGGAAACACCATATATTTT	CASSVESSGNTIYF
-	TRBJ2-1	TRBD2	TRBV7-3	TGTGCCAGCAGCTTAGTTTTAGCGGGGGTTTATGAGCAGTTCTTC	CASSLVLAGVYEQFF
many	TRBJ1-6	-	TRBV7-2	TGTGCCGGGGCTTCCTATAATTCACCCCTCCACTTT	CAGASYNSPLHF
few	TRBJ2-5	TRBD1	TRBV4-1	TGCGCCAGCAGCGCGACAGGGGCCGGGACCCAGTACTTC	CASSATGAGTQYF
-	TRBJ2-2	-	TRBV7-8	TGTGCCAGCAGCTCCATTAGGGGAACCGGGGAGCTGTTTTTT	CASSSIRGTGELFF
-	TRBJ2-7	-	TRBV5-1	TGCGCCAGCAGCTTGGCTATCCCGGGGGCCGAGCAGTACTTC	CASSLAIPGAEQYF
many	TRBJ2-1	TRBD1	TRBV7-2	TGTGCCAGCAGCCAAGGGACAGGGGGCACTGAGCAGTTCTTC	CASSQGTGGTEQFF
-	TRBJ1-1	-	TRBV7-9	TGTGCCAGCTCCCTTGTCGGAATGGCTTTCTTT	CASSLVGMAFF
-	TRBJ2-1	TRBD2	TRBV29-1	TGCAGCGTGGAGCCGGGGACTAGCGTTGAGCAGTTCTTC	CSVEPGTSVEQFF
few	TRBJ2-4	-	TRBV4-1	TGCGCCAGCAGCCAGATGTCTACAGTGGCCAAAAACATTCAGTACTTC	CASSQMSTVAKNIQYF
few	TRBJ1-1	-	TRBV4-1	TGCGCCAGCAGCCTACTCAGGGTGAACACTGAAGCTTTCTTT	CASSLLRVNTEAFF
few	TRBJ2-3	-	TRBV2	TGTGCCAGCAGTGAAGTCCGGGCGTCAGATACGCAGTATTTT	CASSEVRASDTQYF
few	TRBJ1-2	-	TRBV7-9	TGTGCCAGCAGCACGGGGACGGGGAACTATGGCTACACCTTC	CASSTGTGNYGYTF
few	TRBJ1-2	-	TRBV7-9	TGTGCCAGCAGCATCGACGGGGTGAAGGGCTATGGCTACACCTTC	CASSIDGVKGYGYTF
few	TRBJ1-2	-	TRBV29-1	TGCAGCGTTGTTAAGCTATATGGCTACACCTTC	CSVVKLYGYTF
few	TRBJ1-2	-	TRBV20-1	TGCAGTGCTAGAAAAGGGAGAAGTGGCTATGGCTACACCTTC	CSARKGRSGYGYTF
-	TRBJ2-5	-	TRBV7-2	TGTGCCAGCAGCTTAGGAGACAGAGAGACCCAGTACTTC	CASSLGDRETQYF